Following are 13 T cell receptor beta chains from one sample sequenced in a study of blood T cell repertoires in COVID-19. The table came from immunoSEQ multiplex PCR; TCRdb's copy has only in-frame clones and leaves some out. In the table there are 120,000 to 150,000 clones, roughly 90% of which are singletons. Material: peripheral blood. Receptor source: a woman between 45 and 65 years old with acute or convalescent COVID-19.

This rearrangement joins TRBV24-1 to TRBJ2-3, with TRBD2 matching over 9 bases. Losses at the gene ends were 2 bases for V and 4 bases for J; bases not matched to a gene: 6. This CDR3 spans 16 amino acids. Germline lookup yields CDR1 KGHDR and CDR2 SFDVKD. The CDR3 region is CATSDYLAGPADTQYF. CDR3 DNA: TGTGCCACCAGTGATTATCTAGCGGGACCCGCAGATACGCAGTATTTT.

Only a few counts were recorded for this clone. The chain carries TRBV5-4 and TRBJ2-7; 10 bases agree with TRBD1. CDR3 length: 14 amino acids. The J segment lost 3 bases and the V segment lost 0 bases, leaving 0 bases of the junction unmatched. Per germline, CDR1 SGHNT and CDR2 YYREEE (reference sequence). The DNA for the CDR3 is TGTGCCAGCAGCTTGGGGGACAGGGGCTACGAGCAGTACTTC. Protein: CASSLGDRGYEQYF.

This clone was seen only a few times. The genes are TRBV29-1 and TRBJ1-5, with D unresolved. Germline V lookup: CDR1 SQVTM, CDR2 ANQGSEA. The V end lost 4 bases, the J end lost 2 bases, and 9 bases lay between the germline ends. The CDR3 loop spans 13 amino acids. CDR3 coding DNA: TGCAGCGTTGGCTCCGGGGGCAATCAGCCCCAGCATTTT. This sequence encodes CSVGSGGNQPQHF. The full variable domain, completed using reference TRBV29-1 and TRBJ1-5, is SAVISQKPSRDICQRGTSLTIQCQVDSQVTMMFWYRQQPGQSLTLIATANQGSEATYESGFVIDKFPISRPNLTFSTLTVSNMSPEDSSIYLCSVGSGGNQPQHFGDGTRLSIL.

V usage is TRBV5-1 and J usage is TRBJ1-2; possibly TRBD1 for D (6 bases). CDR3 length: 14 residues. The V end lost 2 bases, the J end lost 4 bases, and 12 bases lay between the germline ends. Germline-derived CDR1 and CDR2 are SGHRS and YFSETQ. The CDR3 region is CASSLDRRSYGYTF. The CDR3 DNA is TGCGCCAGCAGCTTAGACAGGAGGTCCTATGGCTACACCTTC.

This chain links TRBV7-9 with TRBJ1-2; 7 bases fit TRBD1. Germline V gives CDR1 SEHNR, CDR2 FQNEAQ (reference sequence). The junction had 14 bases not matched to a gene; V was cut back by 0 bases and J by 10 bases. The CDR3 extends over 16 amino acids. The CDR3 reads CASSLAYRGQKQDYTF. CDR3 in DNA: TGTGCCAGCAGCTTAGCGTACAGGGGCCAAAAGCAAGACTACACCTTC. The variable domain in full, with the rest retrieved from reference TRBV7-9 and TRBJ1-2, is DTGVSQNPRHKITKRGQNVTFRCDPISEHNRLYWYRQTLGQGPEFLTYFQNEAQLEKSRLLSDRFSAERPKGSFSTLEIQRTEQGDSAMYLCASSLAYRGQKQDYTFGSGTRLTVV.

About this clone itself: The junction differs from germline at one of its ends, possibly a read error. The chain links TRBV28 to TRBJ1-2, with 8 bases fitting TRBD1. Germline CDR1 MDHEN, CDR2 SYDVKM. The CDR3 contains 14 residues. The CDR3 loop is CASKRQGNSYRYTF. CDR3 DNA: TGTGCCAGCAAGCGACAGGGGAACTCCTATCGCTACACCTTC.

In the case of this clone: Additional DNA sequences in this sample encode the identical CDR3. The chain couples TRBV12-3 or TRBV12-4 to TRBJ1-2; 8 bases fit TRBD1. The length of the CDR3 is 13 residues. The V segment lost 1 base and the J segment 7 bases; nucleotides outside the gene matches: 2. Written as DNA, the CDR3 is TGTGCCAGCAGTTTAGGGACAGGGAGTGGCTACACCTTC. Residues: CASSLGTGSGYTF.

The chain is built from TRBV30 and TRBJ2-7; 10 bases fit TRBD2. Germline loops: CDR1 GTSNPN, CDR2 SVGIG (reference sequence). V was pared by 1 base and J by 4 bases, with 7 bases of the junction left unmatched. CDR3 length: 15 residues. The CDR3 loop is CAWSGLAGEEYEQYF. For the CDR3, the DNA is TGTGCCTGGAGTGGGCTAGCGGGAGAGGAATACGAGCAGTACTTC.

Remarks on this clone: Other nucleotide sequences from this sample produce the same CDR3. The chain couples TRBV7-9 to TRBJ2-7, with 7 bases that match TRBD1. The CDR3 loop spans 13 amino acids. The V and J ends lost 2 bases and 3 bases, in that order; junction bases with no gene match: 1. From germline, CDR1 is SEHNR and CDR2 FQNEAQ (reference sequence). CDR3 residues: CASSLNRGYEQYF. DNA of the CDR3: TGTGCCAGCAGCTTAAACAGGGGCTACGAGCAGTACTTC.

The rearrangement uses TRBV15 and TRBJ2-7, with a possible D match to TRBD1 (5 bases). The V gene lost 0 bases and the J gene lost 2 bases, with 8 bases spanning the gap. The germline V gene encodes CDR1 LNHNV and CDR2 YYDKDF (reference sequence). The CDR3 contains 14 residues. CDR3 sequence reads: CATSRDQGAYEQYF. CDR3 in DNA: TGTGCCACCAGCAGAGATCAAGGGGCCTACGAGCAGTACTTC.

The genes are TRBV9 and TRBJ2-4; 9 nucleotides match TRBD2. The J segment lost 3 bases and the V segment lost 0 bases, leaving 22 bases of the junction unmatched. Per the germline V gene, CDR1 is SGDLS and CDR2 is YYNGEE. CDR3 length equals 22 residues. For the CDR3, the DNA is TGTGCCAGCAGCGTAGGAGGTTCAGGCGGGGGGGCCGACGGGACTAGCAAAAACATTCAGTACTTC. Its translation is CASSVGGSGGGADGTSKNIQYF.

This clone was recorded only once. V gene TRBV19 combines with J gene TRBJ2-3; D perhaps matches TRBD2 (6 bases). Germline-derived CDR1 and CDR2 are LNHDA and SQIVND (reference sequence). This CDR3 region has 13 residues. The CDR3 DNA sequence: TGTGCGTCTGGGAGGTTGCGCACAGATACGCAGTATTTT. The encoded protein is CASGRLRTDTQYF.

The rearrangement joins TRBV12-5 to TRBJ1-5; D is unclear. CDR1 and CDR2 from the germline V gene are LGHNT and FRNRAP. The CDR3 length is 14 residues. V dropped 1 base and J dropped 5 bases, with 9 bases sitting between them. The CDR3 loop reads CASGLGPIDQPQHF. CDR3 bases: TGTGCTAGTGGTTTGGGCCCTATCGATCAGCCCCAGCATTTT.